The text below deals with one T cell receptor beta chain. The recovered donors of Cohort 3 showed two negative PCRs, clearance, or symptom resolution. The data stem from a study of blood T cell repertoires in COVID-19. The CDR3 length is 17 residues. Germline assignment: CDR1 LNHDA and CDR2 SQIVND (reference sequence). Trimming left V 0 bases short and J 2 bases short, with 15 bases between. Study processing details: Nucleated cell number was recorded as an estimate derived from reference gene primer amplification. Repertoires were generated with immunoSEQ multiplex PCR, while TCRdb's copy carries only in-frame clones and drops some. From that table come the V and J calls and clone size; the DNA was used to work out D and trimming. The data hold around 200,000 clones, with about 87% observed a single time.

Sequences were obtained from PBMCs or T cells enriched from blood (not recorded which). The receptor was isolated from a woman aged 30 to 39 who had recovered from COVID-19. J is TRBJ2-3 and V is TRBV19; D ambiguous. CDR3 nucleotide sequence: TGTGCCAGTAGTATAGATCCTGAAGCGCGAGACACAGATACGCAGTATTTT. Encoded protein: CASSIDPEARDTDTQYF.